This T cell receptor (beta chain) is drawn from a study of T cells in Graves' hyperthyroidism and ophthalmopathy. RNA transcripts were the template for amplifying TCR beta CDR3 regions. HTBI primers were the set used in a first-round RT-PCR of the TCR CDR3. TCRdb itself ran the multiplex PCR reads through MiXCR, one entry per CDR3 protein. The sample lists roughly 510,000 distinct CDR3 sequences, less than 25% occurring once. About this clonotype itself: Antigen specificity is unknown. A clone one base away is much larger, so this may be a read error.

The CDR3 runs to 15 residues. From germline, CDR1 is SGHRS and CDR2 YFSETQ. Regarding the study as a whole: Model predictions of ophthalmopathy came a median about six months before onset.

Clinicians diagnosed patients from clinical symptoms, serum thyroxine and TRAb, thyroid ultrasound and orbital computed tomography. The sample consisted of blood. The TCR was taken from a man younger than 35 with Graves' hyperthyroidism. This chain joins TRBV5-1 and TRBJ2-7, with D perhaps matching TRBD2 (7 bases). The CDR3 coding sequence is TGCGCCAGCAGCGGGGGGGCCCTGAGCTCCTGCGAGCAGTACTTC. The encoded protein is CASSGGALSSCEQYF.